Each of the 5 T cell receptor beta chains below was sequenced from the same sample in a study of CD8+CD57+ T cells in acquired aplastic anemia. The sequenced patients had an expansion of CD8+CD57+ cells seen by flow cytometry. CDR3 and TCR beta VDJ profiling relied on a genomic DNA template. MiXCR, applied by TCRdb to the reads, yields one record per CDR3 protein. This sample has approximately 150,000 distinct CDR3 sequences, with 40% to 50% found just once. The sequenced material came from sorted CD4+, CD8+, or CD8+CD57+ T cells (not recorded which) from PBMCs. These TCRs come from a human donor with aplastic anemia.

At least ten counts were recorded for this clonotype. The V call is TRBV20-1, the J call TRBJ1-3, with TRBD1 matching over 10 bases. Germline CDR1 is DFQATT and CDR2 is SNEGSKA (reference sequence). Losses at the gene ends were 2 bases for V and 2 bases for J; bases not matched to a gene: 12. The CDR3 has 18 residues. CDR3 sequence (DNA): TGCAGTGCTAGACTTACGGGACAGGGGTTAAGGGCTGGAAACACCATATATTTT. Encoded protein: CSARLTGQGLRAGNTIYF.

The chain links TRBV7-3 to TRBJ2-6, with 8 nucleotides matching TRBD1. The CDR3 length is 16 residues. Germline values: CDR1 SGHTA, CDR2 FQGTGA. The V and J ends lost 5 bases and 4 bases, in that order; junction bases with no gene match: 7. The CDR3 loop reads CASSMTGAVGANVLTF. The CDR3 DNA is TGTGCCAGCAGCATGACAGGGGCGGTCGGGGCCAACGTCCTGACTTTC.

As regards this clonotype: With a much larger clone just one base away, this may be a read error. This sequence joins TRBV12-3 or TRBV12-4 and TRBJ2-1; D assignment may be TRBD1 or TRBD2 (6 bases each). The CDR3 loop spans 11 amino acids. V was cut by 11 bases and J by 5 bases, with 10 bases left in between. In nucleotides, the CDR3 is TGTGCCTCGGGGGCCCACAATGAGCAGTTCTTC. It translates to CASGAHNEQFF.

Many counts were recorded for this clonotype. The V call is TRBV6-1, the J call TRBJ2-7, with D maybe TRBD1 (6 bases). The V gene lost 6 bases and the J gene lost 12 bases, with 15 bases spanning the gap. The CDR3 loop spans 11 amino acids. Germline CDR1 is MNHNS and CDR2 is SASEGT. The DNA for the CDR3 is TGTGCCAGCAGCCGACAGGACGCGACGTACTTC. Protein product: CASSRQDATYF.

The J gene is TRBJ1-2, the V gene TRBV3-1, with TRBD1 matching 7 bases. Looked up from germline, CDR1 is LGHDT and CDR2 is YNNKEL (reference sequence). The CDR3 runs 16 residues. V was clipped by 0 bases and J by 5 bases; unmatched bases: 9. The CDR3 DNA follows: TGTGCCAGCAGCCAAGAAAGGCCGGCAGGGGGGTATGGCTACACCTTC. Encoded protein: CASSQERPAGGYGYTF. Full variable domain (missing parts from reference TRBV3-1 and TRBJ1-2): DTAVSQTPKYLVTQMGNDKSIKCEQNLGHDTMYWYKQDSKKFLKIMFSYNNKELIINETVPNRFSPKSPDKAHLNLHINSLELGDSAVYFCASSQERPAGGYGYTFGSGTRLTVV.